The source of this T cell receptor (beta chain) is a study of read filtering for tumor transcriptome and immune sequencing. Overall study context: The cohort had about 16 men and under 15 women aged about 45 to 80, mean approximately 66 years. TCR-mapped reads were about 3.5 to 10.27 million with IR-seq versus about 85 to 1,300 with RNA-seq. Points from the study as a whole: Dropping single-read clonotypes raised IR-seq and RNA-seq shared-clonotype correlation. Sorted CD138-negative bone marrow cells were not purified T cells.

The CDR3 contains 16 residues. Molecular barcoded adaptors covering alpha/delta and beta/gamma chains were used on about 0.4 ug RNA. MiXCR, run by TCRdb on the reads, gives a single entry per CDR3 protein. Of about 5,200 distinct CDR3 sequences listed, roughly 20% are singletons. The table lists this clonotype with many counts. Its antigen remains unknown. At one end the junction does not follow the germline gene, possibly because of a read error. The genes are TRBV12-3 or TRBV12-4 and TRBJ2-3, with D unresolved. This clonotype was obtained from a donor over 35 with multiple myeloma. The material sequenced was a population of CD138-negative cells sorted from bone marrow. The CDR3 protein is CASSLMAEMGTETQYF. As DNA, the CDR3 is TGTGCCAGCAGTTTAATGGCGGAGATGGGCACAGAAACGCAGTATTTT.